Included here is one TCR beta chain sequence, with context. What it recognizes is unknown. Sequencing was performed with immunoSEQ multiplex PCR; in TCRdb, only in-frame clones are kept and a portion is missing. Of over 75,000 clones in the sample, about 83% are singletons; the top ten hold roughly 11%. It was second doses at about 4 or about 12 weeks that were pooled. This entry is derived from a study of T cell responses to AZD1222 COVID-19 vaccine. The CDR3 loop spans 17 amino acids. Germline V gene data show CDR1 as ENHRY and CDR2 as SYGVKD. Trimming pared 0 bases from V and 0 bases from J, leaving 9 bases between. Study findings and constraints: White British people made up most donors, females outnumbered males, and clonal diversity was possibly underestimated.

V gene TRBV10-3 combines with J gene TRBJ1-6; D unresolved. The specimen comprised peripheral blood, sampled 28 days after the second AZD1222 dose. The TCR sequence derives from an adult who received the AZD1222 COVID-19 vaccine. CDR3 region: CAISESGPSSYNSPLHF. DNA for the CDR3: TGTGCCATCAGTGAGTCTGGACCGAGCTCCTATAATTCACCCCTCCACTTT.